This T cell receptor (beta chain) emerged from a study of blood T cell repertoires in COVID-19. Study-wide background: Samples came from the United States, Italy and Spain, spanning acute and convalescent COVID-19. PBMCs, B-cell-depleted T cells, or T cells provided the cDNA or gDNA that made up the material.

V shed 7 bases and J shed 3 bases, with 10 bases lying between them. There are 12 residues in the CDR3. The germline V gene has CDR1 SNHLY and CDR2 FYNNEI. Per the original data handling: Estimation of nucleated cell counts was performed using reference gene primer amplification. Data came from immunoSEQ multiplex PCR; TCRdb stores just in-frame clones and leaves some out. The V and J calls and clone size were taken over from that table, and D and trimming were inferred from the DNA. Of 150,000 to 200,000 clones in the sample, roughly 84% were seen once. The sample comprised peripheral blood. This chain uses TRBV2 with TRBJ2-7, with a possible D match to TRBD1 (5 bases). This sequence was found in a man aged 70 or older with active or convalescent COVID-19. The CDR3 is CASTQDSYEQYF. Written as DNA, the CDR3 is TGTGCCAGCACCCAAGACAGCTACGAGCAGTACTTC.